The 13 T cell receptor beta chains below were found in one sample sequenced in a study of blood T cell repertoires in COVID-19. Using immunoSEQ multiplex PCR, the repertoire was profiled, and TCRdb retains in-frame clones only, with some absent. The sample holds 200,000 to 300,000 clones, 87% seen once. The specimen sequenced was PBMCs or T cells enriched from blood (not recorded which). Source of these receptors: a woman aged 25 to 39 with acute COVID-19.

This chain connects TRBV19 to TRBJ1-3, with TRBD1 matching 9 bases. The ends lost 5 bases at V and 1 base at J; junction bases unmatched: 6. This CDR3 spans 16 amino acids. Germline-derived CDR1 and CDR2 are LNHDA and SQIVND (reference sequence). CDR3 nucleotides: TGTGCCAGTAGTTTCCGCGGGACAGGGTCTGGAAACACCATATATTTT. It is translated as CASSFRGTGSGNTIYF.

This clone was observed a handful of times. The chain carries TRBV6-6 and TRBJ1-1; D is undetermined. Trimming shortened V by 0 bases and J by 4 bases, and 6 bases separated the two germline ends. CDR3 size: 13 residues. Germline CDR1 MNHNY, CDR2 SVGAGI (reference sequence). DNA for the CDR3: TGTGCCAGCAGTTACTCAGCGGGCACTGAAGCTTTCTTT. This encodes CASSYSAGTEAFF.

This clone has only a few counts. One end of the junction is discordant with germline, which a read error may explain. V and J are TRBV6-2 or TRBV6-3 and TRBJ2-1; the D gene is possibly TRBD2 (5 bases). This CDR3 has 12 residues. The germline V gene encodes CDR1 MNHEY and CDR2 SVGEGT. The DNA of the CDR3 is TGTGCCAGCAGCACCCGTTTGAGGGTGGGTCTCTTC. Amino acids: CASSTRLRVGLF.

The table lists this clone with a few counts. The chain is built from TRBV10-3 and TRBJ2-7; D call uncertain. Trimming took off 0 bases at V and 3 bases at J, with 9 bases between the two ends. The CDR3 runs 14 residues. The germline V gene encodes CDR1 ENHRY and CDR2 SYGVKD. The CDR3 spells CAISESEVGYEQYF. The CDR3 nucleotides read TGTGCCATCAGTGAGTCCGAGGTGGGCTACGAGCAGTACTTC.

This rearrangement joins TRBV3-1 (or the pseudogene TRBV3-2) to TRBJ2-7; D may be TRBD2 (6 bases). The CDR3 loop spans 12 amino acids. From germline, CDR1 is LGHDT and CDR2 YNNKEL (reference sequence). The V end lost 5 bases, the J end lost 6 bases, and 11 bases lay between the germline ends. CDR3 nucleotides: TGTGCCAGCAGCTCTGGGGGAGGCGAGCAGTACTTC. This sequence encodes CASSSGGGEQYF.

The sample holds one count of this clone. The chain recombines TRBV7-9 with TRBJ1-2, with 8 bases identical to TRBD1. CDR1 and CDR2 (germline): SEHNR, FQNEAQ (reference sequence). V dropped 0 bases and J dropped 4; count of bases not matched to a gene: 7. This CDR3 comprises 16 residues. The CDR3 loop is CASSLAGQGASYGYTF. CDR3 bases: TGTGCCAGCAGCTTAGCGGGGCAGGGGGCAAGCTATGGCTACACCTTC.

The DNA of the CDR3 is TGTGCCAGCACCAGGACTGTAATTCCGCCCCAGCATTTT. Residues: CASTRTVIPPQHF. The chain uses TRBV2 and TRBJ1-5; D gene uncertain. Between the trimmed V and J ends, which lost 7 bases and 9 bases, there was a span of 16 bases. This CDR3 has 13 amino acids. The germline gives CDR1 SNHLY, CDR2 FYNNEI.

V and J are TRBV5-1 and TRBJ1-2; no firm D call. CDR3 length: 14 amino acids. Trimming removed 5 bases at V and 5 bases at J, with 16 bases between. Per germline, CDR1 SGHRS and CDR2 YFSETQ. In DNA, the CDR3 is TGCGCCAGCAGGCACTTAACAGTATTTTATGGCTACACCTTC. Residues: CASRHLTVFYGYTF.

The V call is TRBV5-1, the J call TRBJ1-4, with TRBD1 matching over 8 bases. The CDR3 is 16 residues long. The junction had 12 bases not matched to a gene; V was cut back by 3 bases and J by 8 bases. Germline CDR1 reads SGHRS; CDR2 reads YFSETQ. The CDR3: CASSSAGGDRGEKLFF. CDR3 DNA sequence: TGCGCCAGCAGCTCTGCCGGGGGAGACAGGGGAGAAAAACTGTTTTTT.

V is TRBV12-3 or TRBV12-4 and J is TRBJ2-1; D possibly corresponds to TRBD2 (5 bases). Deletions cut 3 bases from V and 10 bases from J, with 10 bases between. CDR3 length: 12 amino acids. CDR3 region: CASSFDPGEQFF. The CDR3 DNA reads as TGTGCCAGCAGTTTTGATCCGGGAGAGCAGTTCTTC.

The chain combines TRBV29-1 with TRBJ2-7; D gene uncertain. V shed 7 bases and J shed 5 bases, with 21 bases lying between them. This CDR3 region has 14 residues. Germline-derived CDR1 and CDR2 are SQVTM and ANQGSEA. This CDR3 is CSATTRVDSHEQYF. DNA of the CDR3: TGCAGCGCTACCACTCGGGTGGATTCCCACGAGCAGTACTTC.

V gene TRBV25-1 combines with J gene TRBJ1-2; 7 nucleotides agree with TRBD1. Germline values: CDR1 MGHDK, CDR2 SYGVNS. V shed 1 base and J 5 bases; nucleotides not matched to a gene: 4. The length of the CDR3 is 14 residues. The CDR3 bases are TGTGCCAGCAGTGAATTCCAGGGGGAATATGGCTACACCTTC. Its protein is CASSEFQGEYGYTF.

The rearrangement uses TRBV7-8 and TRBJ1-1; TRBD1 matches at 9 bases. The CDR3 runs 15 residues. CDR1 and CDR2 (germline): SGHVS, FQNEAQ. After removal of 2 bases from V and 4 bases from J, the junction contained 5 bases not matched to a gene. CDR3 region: CASSLRTGVSTEAFF. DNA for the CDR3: TGTGCCAGCAGCTTAAGGACAGGGGTGAGCACTGAAGCTTTCTTT.